This TCR beta chain was captured in a study of identical twins. Unique molecular identifiers were present on the cDNA, and a universal primer site came from template switching. Via MiXCR, TCRdb re-called the 5' RACE reads, giving one row per CDR3 protein. This sample yields fewer than 350,000 distinct CDR3 sequences, of which about 8.1% are seen a single time; over 2% belongs to the top ten. Many counts were recorded for this clonotype. The antigen is undetermined. This CDR3 region has 12 residues. CDR1 is MNHEY, CDR2 SVGAGI, per germline. V was clipped by 6 bases and J by 5 bases; unmatched bases: 3. Study results and caveats: Whereas memory repertoires showed no such difference, abundant cord blood beta clonotypes carried fewer insertions. Monozygotic twins shared more out-of-frame TCR alpha than recombination models predicted.

These data are also associated with another study on yellow fever vaccine responses in identical twins. That paper adds: Twins reportedly showed a vaccine T cell response that seemed partly convergent and partly personalized.

This receptor was identified in a young woman in good health. The chain uses TRBV6-5 and TRBJ1-2; TRBD1 aligns across 7 bases. The sample taken for sequencing was memory (CD45RO+) T cells sorted from blood. Here the CDR3 DNA reads TGTGCCAGCAGACGACAGGGATATGGCTACACCTTC. Amino acids: CASRRQGYGYTF.